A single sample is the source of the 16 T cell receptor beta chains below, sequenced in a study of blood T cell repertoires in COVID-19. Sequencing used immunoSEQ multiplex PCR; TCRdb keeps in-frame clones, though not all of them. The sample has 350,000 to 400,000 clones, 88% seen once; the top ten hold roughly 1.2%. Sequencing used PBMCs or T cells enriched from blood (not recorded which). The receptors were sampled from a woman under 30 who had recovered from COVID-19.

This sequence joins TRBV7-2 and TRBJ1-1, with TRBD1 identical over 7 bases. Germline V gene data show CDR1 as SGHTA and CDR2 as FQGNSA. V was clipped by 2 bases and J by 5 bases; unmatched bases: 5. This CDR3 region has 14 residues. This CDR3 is CASSLQGGKTEAFF. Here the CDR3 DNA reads TGTGCCAGCAGCTTACAAGGGGGCAAGACTGAAGCTTTCTTT.

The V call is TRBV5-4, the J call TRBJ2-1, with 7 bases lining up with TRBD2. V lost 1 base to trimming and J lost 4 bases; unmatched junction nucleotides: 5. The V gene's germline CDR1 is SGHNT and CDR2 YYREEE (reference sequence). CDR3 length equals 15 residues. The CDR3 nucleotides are TGTGCCAGCAGCTTGAGGGAGGGGAAGTACAATGAGCAGTTCTTC. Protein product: CASSLREGKYNEQFF.

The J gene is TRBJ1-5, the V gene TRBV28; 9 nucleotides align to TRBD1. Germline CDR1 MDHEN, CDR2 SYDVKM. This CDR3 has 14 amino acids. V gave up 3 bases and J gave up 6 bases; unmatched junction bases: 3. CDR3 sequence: CASSLGQGRQPQHF. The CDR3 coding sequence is TGTGCCAGCAGTTTGGGACAGGGCCGTCAGCCCCAGCATTTT.

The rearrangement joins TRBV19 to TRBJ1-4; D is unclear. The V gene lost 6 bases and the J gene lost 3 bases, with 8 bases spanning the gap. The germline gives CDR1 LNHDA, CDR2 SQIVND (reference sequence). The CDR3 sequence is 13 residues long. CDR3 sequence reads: CASRAGPNEKLFF. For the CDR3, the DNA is TGTGCCAGTAGGGCAGGTCCTAATGAAAAACTGTTTTTT.

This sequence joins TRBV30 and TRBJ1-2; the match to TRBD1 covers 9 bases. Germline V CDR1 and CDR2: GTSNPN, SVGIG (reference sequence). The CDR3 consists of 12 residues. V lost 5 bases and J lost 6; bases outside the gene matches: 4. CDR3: CAWENRGHGYTF. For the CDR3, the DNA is TGTGCCTGGGAGAACAGGGGGCATGGCTACACCTTC. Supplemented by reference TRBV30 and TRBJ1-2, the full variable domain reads SQTIHQWPATLVQPVGSPLSLECTVEGTSNPNLYWYRQAAGRGLQLLFYSVGIGQISSEVPQNLSASRPQDRQFILSSKKLLLSDSGFYLCAWENRGHGYTFGSGTRLTVV.

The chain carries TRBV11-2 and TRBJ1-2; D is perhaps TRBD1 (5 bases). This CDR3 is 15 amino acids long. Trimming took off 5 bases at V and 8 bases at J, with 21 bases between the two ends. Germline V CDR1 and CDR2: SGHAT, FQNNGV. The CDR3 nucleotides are TGTGCCAGCAGCGGCGACACGGCAGGCAGGGAAGGCTACACCTTC. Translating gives CASSGDTAGREGYTF.

CDR3 sequence (DNA): TGCGCCAGCAGCCAAGAATATGGGTGGACAGCTCTTTACGAGCAGTACTTC. This translates into CASSQEYGWTALYEQYF. The chain carries TRBV4-3 and TRBJ2-7; D is possibly TRBD1 (6 bases). The CDR3 consists of 17 residues. Deletions cut 0 bases from V and 4 bases from J, with 19 bases between. Germline-derived CDR1 and CDR2 are LGHNA and YSLEER.

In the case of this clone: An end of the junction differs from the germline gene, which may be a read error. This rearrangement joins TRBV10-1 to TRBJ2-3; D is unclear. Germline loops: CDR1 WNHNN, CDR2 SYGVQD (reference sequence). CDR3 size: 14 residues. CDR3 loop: CASSPQISTYTQYF. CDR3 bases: TGCGCCAGCAGTCCACAGATATCCACATATACGCAGTATTTT.

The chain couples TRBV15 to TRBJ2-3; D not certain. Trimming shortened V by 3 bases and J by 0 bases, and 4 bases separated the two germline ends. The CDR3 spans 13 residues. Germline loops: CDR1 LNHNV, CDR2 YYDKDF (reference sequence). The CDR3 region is CATSRTSTDTQYF. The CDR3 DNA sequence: TGTGCCACCAGCAGGACTAGCACAGATACGCAGTATTTT.

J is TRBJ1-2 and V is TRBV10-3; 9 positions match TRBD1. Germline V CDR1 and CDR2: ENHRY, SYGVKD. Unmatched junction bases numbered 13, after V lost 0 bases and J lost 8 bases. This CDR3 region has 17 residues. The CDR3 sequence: CAISESFPGQGNLGYTF. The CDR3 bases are TGTGCCATCAGTGAGTCCTTTCCTGGACAGGGGAATTTAGGCTACACCTTC.

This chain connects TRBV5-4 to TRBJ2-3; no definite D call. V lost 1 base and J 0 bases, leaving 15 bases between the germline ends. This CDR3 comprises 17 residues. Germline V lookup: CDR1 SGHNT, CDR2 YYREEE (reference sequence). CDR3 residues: CASSLRHVMSSTDTQYF. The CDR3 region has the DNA TGTGCCAGCAGCTTGCGACACGTGATGTCTAGCACAGATACGCAGTATTTT.

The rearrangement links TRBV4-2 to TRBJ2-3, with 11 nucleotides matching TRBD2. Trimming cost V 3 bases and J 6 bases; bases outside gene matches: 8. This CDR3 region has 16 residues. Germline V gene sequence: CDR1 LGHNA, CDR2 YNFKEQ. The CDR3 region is CASSQNSGGAMDTQYF. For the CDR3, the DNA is TGTGCCAGCAGCCAGAATAGCGGGGGGGCCATGGATACGCAGTATTTT.

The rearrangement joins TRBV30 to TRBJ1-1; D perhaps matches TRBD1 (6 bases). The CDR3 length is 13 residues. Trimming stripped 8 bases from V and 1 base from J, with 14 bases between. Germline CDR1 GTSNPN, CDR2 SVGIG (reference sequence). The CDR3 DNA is TGTGCCGGACGGAGGGGGGGGAACACTGAAGCTTTCTTT. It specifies CAGRRGGNTEAFF. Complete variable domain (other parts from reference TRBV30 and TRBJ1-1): SQTIHQWPATLVQPVGSPLSLECTVEGTSNPNLYWYRQAAGRGLQLLFYSVGIGQISSEVPQNLSASRPQDRQFILSSKKLLLSDSGFYLCAGRRGGNTEAFFGQGTRLTVV.

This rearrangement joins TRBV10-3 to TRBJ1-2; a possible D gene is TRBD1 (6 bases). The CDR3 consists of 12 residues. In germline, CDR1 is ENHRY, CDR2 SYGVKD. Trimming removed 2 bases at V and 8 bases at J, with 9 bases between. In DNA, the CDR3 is TGTGCCATCAGTGAGAATGGGGGCGGCTACACCTTC. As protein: CAISENGGGYTF.

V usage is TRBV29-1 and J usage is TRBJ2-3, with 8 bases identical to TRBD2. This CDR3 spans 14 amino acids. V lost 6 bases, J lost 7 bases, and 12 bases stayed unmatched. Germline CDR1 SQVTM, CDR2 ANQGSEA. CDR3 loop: CSVVQVAGTYTQYF. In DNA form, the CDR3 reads TGCAGCGTCGTCCAAGTAGCGGGGACATATACGCAGTATTTT.

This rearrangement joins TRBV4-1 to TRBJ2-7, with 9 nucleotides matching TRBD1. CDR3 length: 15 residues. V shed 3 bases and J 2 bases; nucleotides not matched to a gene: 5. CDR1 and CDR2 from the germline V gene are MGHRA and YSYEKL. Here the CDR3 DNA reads TGCGCCAGCAGCCAGGAACAGGGGGCCCCCTACGAGCAGTACTTC. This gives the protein CASSQEQGAPYEQYF.